This record looks at one TCR beta chain sequence and its context. Its target is not known. It was with 60 Vbeta and 13 Jbeta primers that the PCR ran. The method was immunoSEQ multiplex PCR; TCRdb's version includes in-frame clones alone and lacks a portion of them. The profile shows approximately 300,000 clones, approximately 84% of them singletons. The germline gives CDR1 SGHAT, CDR2 FQNNGV. This CDR3 is 15 amino acids long. J lost 5 bases, V lost 5 bases, and 9 bases had no gene match. This sample is part of a study of cytomegalovirus exposure and HLA in healthy donors. Study-level background: Across almost 400 genotyped donors, roughly 85% landed in the Caucasian-associated ancestry cluster. Study outcomes and limitations: The study put some 150 TCR beta chains on its list as cytomegalovirus-associated.

The rearrangement links TRBV11-2 to TRBJ2-5; 9 bases align to TRBD2. The sequenced sample was PBMCs. The receptor comes from a woman aged 40 to 55 in good health and CMV-seropositive. The CDR3: CASSPTGLADETQYF. CDR3 nucleotide sequence: TGTGCCAGCAGCCCAACGGGACTAGCAGACGAGACCCAGTACTTC.